These T cell receptor beta chains were read from a single sample in a study of blood T cell repertoires in COVID-19. Data came from immunoSEQ multiplex PCR; TCRdb stores just in-frame clones and leaves some out. Of about 140,000 clones in the sample, over 60% were seen once. Sample: peripheral blood. The receptors shown here come from a woman older than 75 with active or convalescent COVID-19. Both conserved end residues are part of each CDR3. A D gene is named only where the DNA matches it firmly. The size of a clone is reported for some rows only, either as once, few or many, or as a class for expanded clones.

clone size: NA; V gene: TRBV6-5; D gene: NA; J gene: TRBJ1-2; CDR3 protein: CASIKGQKGGYTF; CDR3 DNA: TGTGCCAGCATTAAAGGCCAGAAGGGGGGCTACACCTTC
clone size: once; V gene: TRBV5-1; D gene: NA; J gene: TRBJ1-3; CDR3 protein: CASSSYSSGNTIYF; CDR3 DNA: TGCGCCAGCAGCTCGTACAGCTCTGGAAACACCATATATTTT
clone size: once; V gene: TRBV6-1; D gene: TRBD1; J gene: TRBJ1-4; CDR3 protein: CASSDTGTVLSF; CDR3 DNA: TGTGCCAGCAGTGATACCGGGACAGTCCTTTCTTTT
clone size: NA; V gene: TRBV30; D gene: NA; J gene: TRBJ1-2; CDR3 protein: CAWGVQGNGYTF; CDR3 DNA: TGTGCCTGGGGGGTGCAGGGTAACGGCTACACCTTC
clone size: NA; V gene: TRBV14; D gene: TRBD1; J gene: TRBJ1-6; CDR3 protein: CASRGQGYGPLHF; CDR3 DNA: TGTGCCAGCAGGGGACAGGGGTATGGACCGCTCCACTTT
clone size: NA; V gene: TRBV3-1/TRBV3-2; D gene: TRBD2; J gene: TRBJ2-7; CDR3 protein: CASSQGSSGVAEQYF; CDR3 DNA: TGTGCCAGCAGCCAAGGGTCTAGCGGGGTCGCCGAGCAGTACTTC
clone size: many; V gene: TRBV7-3; D gene: TRBD1; J gene: TRBJ1-6; CDR3 protein: CASSPQGGWNSPLHF; CDR3 DNA: TGTGCCAGCAGCCCTCAAGGGGGCTGGAATTCACCCCTCCACTTT
clone size: NA; V gene: TRBV7-9; D gene: NA; J gene: TRBJ1-5; CDR3 protein: CASSLVQGVGGNQPQHF; CDR3 DNA: TGTGCCAGCAGCTTAGTACAGGGAGTTGGTGGCAATCAGCCCCAGCATTTT
clone size: NA; V gene: TRBV18; D gene: NA; J gene: TRBJ2-1; CDR3 protein: CASSPVSLGSIINEQFF; CDR3 DNA: TGTGCCAGCTCACCCGTCTCTCTCGGTAGTATAATCAATGAGCAGTTCTTC
clone size: few; V gene: TRBV7-9; D gene: NA; J gene: TRBJ2-1; CDR3 protein: CASSLGSPDNEQFF; CDR3 DNA: TGTGCCAGCAGCCTCGGGAGTCCCGACAATGAGCAGTTCTTC
clone size: NA; V gene: TRBV28; D gene: NA; J gene: TRBJ1-1; CDR3 protein: CASSFSPGGTEAFF; CDR3 DNA: TGTGCCAGCAGTTTCAGTCCGGGGGGGACTGAAGCTTTCTTT
clone size: NA; V gene: TRBV12-3/TRBV12-4; D gene: TRBD1; J gene: TRBJ1-2; CDR3 protein: CASKITGDYGYTF; CDR3 DNA: TGTGCCAGCAAGATCACAGGGGACTATGGCTACACCTTC
clone size: NA; V gene: TRBV7-8; D gene: TRBD2; J gene: TRBJ2-7; CDR3 protein: CASSPGTSGVQYF; CDR3 DNA: TGTGCCAGCAGCCCGGGGACTAGCGGGGTCCAGTACTTC
clone size: once; V gene: TRBV7-9; D gene: TRBD1; J gene: TRBJ2-7; CDR3 protein: CASSLTGGRHEQYF; CDR3 DNA: TGTGCCAGCAGCTTAACAGGGGGGAGGCACGAGCAGTACTTC
clone size: few; V gene: TRBV18; D gene: TRBD1; J gene: TRBJ1-1; CDR3 protein: CASSPQGADTEAFF; CDR3 DNA: TGTGCCAGCTCACCACAGGGGGCGGACACTGAAGCTTTCTTT
clone size: NA; V gene: TRBV28; D gene: TRBD1; J gene: TRBJ1-2; CDR3 protein: CASRAGTDSTNYGYTF; CDR3 DNA: TGTGCCAGCAGGGCCGGGACAGACTCCACTAACTATGGCTACACCTTC
clone size: NA; V gene: TRBV30; D gene: NA; J gene: TRBJ2-1; CDR3 protein: CAWSVPTGSSNEQFF; CDR3 DNA: TGTGCCTGGAGTGTACCCACAGGGAGCTCCAATGAGCAGTTCTTC
clone size: few; V gene: TRBV30; D gene: TRBD1; J gene: TRBJ2-7; CDR3 protein: CAFWDRSYEQYF; CDR3 DNA: TGTGCCTTTTGGGACAGAAGCTACGAGCAGTACTTC
clone size: NA; V gene: TRBV5-4; D gene: TRBD2; J gene: TRBJ2-5; CDR3 protein: CASSSRLAGGLKTQYF; CDR3 DNA: TGTGCCAGCAGCTCCCGGCTAGCGGGGGGGCTAAAGACCCAGTACTTC
clone size: NA; V gene: TRBV30; D gene: TRBD1; J gene: TRBJ1-2; CDR3 protein: CAGQGSNYGYTF; CDR3 DNA: TGTGCTGGACAGGGTTCTAACTATGGCTACACCTTC
clone size: NA; V gene: TRBV15; D gene: TRBD1; J gene: TRBJ1-5; CDR3 protein: CATSRSGTGSNQPQHF; CDR3 DNA: TGTGCCACCAGCAGGTCCGGGACAGGGAGCAATCAGCCCCAGCATTTT
clone size: NA; V gene: TRBV21-1; D gene: NA; J gene: TRBJ2-2; CDR3 protein: CASSKWVPGETTGELFF; CDR3 DNA: TGTGCCAGCAGCAAATGGGTCCCAGGGGAGACCACCGGGGAGCTGTTTTTT
clone size: NA; V gene: TRBV18; D gene: NA; J gene: TRBJ1-3; CDR3 protein: CASSPAHPPNTIYF; CDR3 DNA: TGTGCCAGCTCACCAGCACACCCCCCAAACACCATATATTTT
clone size: NA; V gene: TRBV29-1; D gene: NA; J gene: TRBJ2-5; CDR3 protein: CSAALSGSQETQYF; CDR3 DNA: TGCAGCGCCGCCCTTAGCGGCAGCCAAGAGACCCAGTACTTC
clone size: NA; V gene: TRBV27; D gene: TRBD2; J gene: TRBJ2-7; CDR3 protein: CASSLGRGAEQYF; CDR3 DNA: TGTGCCAGCAGTTTAGGGCGGGGGGCCGAGCAGTACTTC
clone size: NA; V gene: TRBV6-5; D gene: NA; J gene: TRBJ2-7; CDR3 protein: CASVEGYEQYF; CDR3 DNA: TGTGCCAGCGTTGAGGGTTACGAGCAGTACTTC
clone size: NA; V gene: TRBV27; D gene: NA; J gene: TRBJ1-1; CDR3 protein: CASSPYEGTEAFF; CDR3 DNA: TGTGCCAGCAGTCCATACGAGGGCACTGAAGCTTTCTTT
clone size: NA; V gene: TRBV7-2; D gene: NA; J gene: TRBJ1-4; CDR3 protein: CASSVVGRTNEKLFF; CDR3 DNA: TGTGCCAGCAGCGTGGTGGGCAGAACTAATGAAAAACTGTTTTTT
clone size: few; V gene: TRBV11-2; D gene: NA; J gene: TRBJ1-1; CDR3 protein: CASSLDSLLTEAFF; CDR3 DNA: TGTGCCAGCAGCTTAGATTCGTTGTTGACTGAAGCTTTCTTT
clone size: few; V gene: TRBV18; D gene: NA; J gene: TRBJ1-2; CDR3 protein: CASSPSSGTNYGYTF; CDR3 DNA: TGTGCCAGCTCACCAAGTTCGGGTACTAACTATGGCTACACCTTC
clone size: NA; V gene: TRBV7-8; D gene: NA; J gene: TRBJ1-5; CDR3 protein: CASSFSRNQPQHF; CDR3 DNA: TGTGCCAGCAGCTTTTCCAGGAATCAGCCCCAGCATTTT
clone size: few; V gene: TRBV7-2; D gene: TRBD2; J gene: TRBJ2-1; CDR3 protein: CASRGGGSLVFAEQFF; CDR3 DNA: TGTGCCAGCCGGGGGGGAGGGTCTCTCGTTTTCGCTGAGCAGTTCTTC
clone size: once; V gene: TRBV18; D gene: NA; J gene: TRBJ1-4; CDR3 protein: CASSPRGGGANEKLFF; CDR3 DNA: TGTGCCAGCTCACCTCGAGGCGGTGGGGCGAATGAAAAACTGTTTTTT
clone size: few; V gene: TRBV4-2; D gene: TRBD2; J gene: TRBJ2-5; CDR3 protein: CASSQTSGSQETQYF; CDR3 DNA: TGTGCCAGCAGCCAAACTAGCGGATCCCAAGAGACCCAGTACTTC
clone size: NA; V gene: TRBV15; D gene: TRBD1; J gene: TRBJ2-7; CDR3 protein: CATSRAQGAYEQYF; CDR3 DNA: TGTGCCACCAGCAGGGCACAGGGGGCCTACGAGCAGTACTTC
clone size: NA; V gene: TRBV20-1; D gene: NA; J gene: TRBJ1-4; CDR3 protein: CSAGRAEQRFF; CDR3 DNA: TGCAGTGCTGGGCGGGCCGAACAGAGGTTTTTT
clone size: NA; V gene: TRBV24-1; D gene: NA; J gene: TRBJ2-7; CDR3 protein: CATSDLQGGNYEQYF; CDR3 DNA: TGTGCCACCAGTGATTTACAGGGGGGGAACTACGAGCAGTACTTC
clone size: few; V gene: TRBV4-2; D gene: TRBD2; J gene: TRBJ2-3; CDR3 protein: CASSPSAGVSTDTQYF; CDR3 DNA: TGTGCCAGCAGCCCATCAGCGGGGGTTAGCACAGATACGCAGTATTTT
clone size: NA; V gene: TRBV4-3; D gene: NA; J gene: TRBJ1-2; CDR3 protein: CASSQATYYGYTF; CDR3 DNA: TGCGCCAGCAGCCAAGCTACCTATTATGGCTACACCTTC
clone size: NA; V gene: TRBV27; D gene: NA; J gene: TRBJ1-1; CDR3 protein: CASSSDRLNTEAFF; CDR3 DNA: TGTGCCAGCTCCTCGGACAGACTTAACACTGAAGCTTTCTTT
clone size: NA; V gene: TRBV6-5; D gene: NA; J gene: TRBJ1-1; CDR3 protein: CASSTRQDYTEAFF; CDR3 DNA: TGTGCCAGCAGCACAAGACAGGACTACACTGAAGCTTTCTTT
clone size: NA; V gene: TRBV7-9; D gene: NA; J gene: TRBJ2-1; CDR3 protein: CASSPTGGRAYNEQFF; CDR3 DNA: TGTGCCAGCTCTCCAACCGGGGGAAGGGCCTACAATGAGCAGTTCTTC
clone size: NA; V gene: TRBV23-1; D gene: NA; J gene: TRBJ2-4; CDR3 protein: CASSQLRGPSLAKNIQYF; CDR3 DNA: TGCGCCAGCAGTCAATTGCGGGGGCCGTCCCTGGCCAAAAACATTCAGTACTTC
clone size: few; V gene: TRBV10-3; D gene: NA; J gene: TRBJ1-2; CDR3 protein: CAISDRPPYGYTF; CDR3 DNA: TGTGCCATCAGTGACCGTCCCCCTTATGGCTACACCTTC
clone size: NA; V gene: TRBV10-2; D gene: NA; J gene: TRBJ2-5; CDR3 protein: CASSDHRKKETQYF; CDR3 DNA: TGCGCCAGCAGTGATCACAGGAAGAAAGAGACCCAGTACTTC
clone size: NA; V gene: TRBV2; D gene: TRBD1; J gene: TRBJ2-7; CDR3 protein: CASSGDRAYEQYF; CDR3 DNA: TGTGCCAGCAGCGGGGACAGAGCCTACGAGCAGTACTTC
clone size: few; V gene: TRBV15; D gene: TRBD1; J gene: TRBJ1-4; CDR3 protein: CATRNQTGDNEKLFF; CDR3 DNA: TGTGCCACCAGAAATCAGACAGGGGATAATGAAAAACTGTTTTTT